This T cell receptor (beta chain) was identified during a study of spatial heterogeneity in lung cancer. Study as a whole: Taken at a median of around 2 years after resection, follow-up PBMC samples underwent sequencing when available. The average count in raw reads for each unique TCR and UMI combination exceeded 9.5 appearances.

The ends were cut back, 8 bases at V and 5 bases at J, with 7 bases in the middle. CDR3 size: 11 residues. Germline V gene data show CDR1 as MNHEY and CDR2 as SVGEGT. TCRdb independently ran MiXCR on the 5' RACE reads; one entry per CDR3 protein. Of some 120,000 distinct CDR3 sequences detected, 9% to 15% appear once; the ten largest clones hold over 15%. The time point is: blood at routine non-recurrence follow-up after resection. Unsorted whole RNA samples from tumor, nontumor lung or frozen PBMC were sequenced. The clonotype originates from a male donor with early-stage non-small cell lung cancer. The chain couples TRBV6-2 or TRBV6-3 to TRBJ2-1; D remains ambiguous. This material consisted of PBMCs, taken at follow-up. The DNA for the CDR3 is TGTGCCAGCCGACGGAACAATGAGCAGTTCTTC. Its protein is CASRRNNEQFF.